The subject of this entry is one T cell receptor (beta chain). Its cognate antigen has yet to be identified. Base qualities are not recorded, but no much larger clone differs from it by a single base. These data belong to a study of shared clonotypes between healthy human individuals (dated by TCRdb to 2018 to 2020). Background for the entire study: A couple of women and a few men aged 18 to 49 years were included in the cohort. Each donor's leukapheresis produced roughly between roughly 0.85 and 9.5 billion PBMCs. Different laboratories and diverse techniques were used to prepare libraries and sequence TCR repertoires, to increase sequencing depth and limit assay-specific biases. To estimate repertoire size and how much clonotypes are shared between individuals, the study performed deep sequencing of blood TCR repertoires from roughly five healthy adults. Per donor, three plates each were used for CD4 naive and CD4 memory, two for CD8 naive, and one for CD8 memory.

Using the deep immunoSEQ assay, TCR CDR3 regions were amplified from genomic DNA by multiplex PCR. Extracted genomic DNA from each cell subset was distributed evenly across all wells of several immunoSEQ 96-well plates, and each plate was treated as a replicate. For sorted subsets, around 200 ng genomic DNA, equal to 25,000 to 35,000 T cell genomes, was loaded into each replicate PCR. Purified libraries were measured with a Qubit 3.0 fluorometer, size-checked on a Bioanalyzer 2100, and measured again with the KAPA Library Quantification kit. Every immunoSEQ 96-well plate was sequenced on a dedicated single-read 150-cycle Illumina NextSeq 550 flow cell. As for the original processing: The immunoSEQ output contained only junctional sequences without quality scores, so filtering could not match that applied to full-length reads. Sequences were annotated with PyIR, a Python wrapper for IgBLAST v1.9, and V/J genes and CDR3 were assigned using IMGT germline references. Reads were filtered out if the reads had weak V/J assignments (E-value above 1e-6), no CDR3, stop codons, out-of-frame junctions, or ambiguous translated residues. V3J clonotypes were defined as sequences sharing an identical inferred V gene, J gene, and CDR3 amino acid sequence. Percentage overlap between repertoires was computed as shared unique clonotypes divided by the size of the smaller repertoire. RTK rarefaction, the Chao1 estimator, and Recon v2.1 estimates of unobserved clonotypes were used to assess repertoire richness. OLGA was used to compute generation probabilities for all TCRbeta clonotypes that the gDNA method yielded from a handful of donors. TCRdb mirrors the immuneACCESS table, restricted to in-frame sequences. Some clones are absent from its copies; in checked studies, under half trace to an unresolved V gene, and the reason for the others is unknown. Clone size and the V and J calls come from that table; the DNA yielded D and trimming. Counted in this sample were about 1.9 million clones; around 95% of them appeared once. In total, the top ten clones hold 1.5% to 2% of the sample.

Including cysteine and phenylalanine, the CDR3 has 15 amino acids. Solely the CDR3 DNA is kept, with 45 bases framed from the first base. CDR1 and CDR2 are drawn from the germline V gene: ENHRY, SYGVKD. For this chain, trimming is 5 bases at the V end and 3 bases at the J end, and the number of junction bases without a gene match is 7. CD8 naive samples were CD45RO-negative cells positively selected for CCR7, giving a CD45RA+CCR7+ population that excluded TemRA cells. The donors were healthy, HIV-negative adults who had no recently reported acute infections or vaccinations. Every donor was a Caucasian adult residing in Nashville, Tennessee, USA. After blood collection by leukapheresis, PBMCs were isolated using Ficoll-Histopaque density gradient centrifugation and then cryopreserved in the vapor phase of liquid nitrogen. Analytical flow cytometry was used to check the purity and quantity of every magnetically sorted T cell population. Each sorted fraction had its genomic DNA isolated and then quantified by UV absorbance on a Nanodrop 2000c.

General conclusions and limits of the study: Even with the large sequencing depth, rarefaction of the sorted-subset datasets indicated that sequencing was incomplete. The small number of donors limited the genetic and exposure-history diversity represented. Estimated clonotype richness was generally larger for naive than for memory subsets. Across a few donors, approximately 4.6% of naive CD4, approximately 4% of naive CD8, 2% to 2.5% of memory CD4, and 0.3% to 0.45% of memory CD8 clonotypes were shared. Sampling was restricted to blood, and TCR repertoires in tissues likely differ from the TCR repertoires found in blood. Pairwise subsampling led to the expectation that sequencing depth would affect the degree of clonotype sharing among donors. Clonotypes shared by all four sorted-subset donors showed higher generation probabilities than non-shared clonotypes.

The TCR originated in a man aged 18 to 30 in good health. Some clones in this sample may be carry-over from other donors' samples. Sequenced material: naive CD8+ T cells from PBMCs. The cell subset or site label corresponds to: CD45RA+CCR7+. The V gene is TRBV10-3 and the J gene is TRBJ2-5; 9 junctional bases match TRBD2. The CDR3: CAISSGGRVEETQYF. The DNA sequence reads TGTGCCATCAGTTCTGGCGGGAGGGTTGAAGAGACCCAGTACTTC.